This TCR beta chain was identified during a study of T cell changes during pregnancy in multiple sclerosis. TCRdb's table, derived via immunoSEQ multiplex PCR, lists solely in-frame clones and lacks some. The data hold approximately 130,000 clones, with about 96% observed a single time. Per the germline V gene, CDR1 is SGHTS and CDR2 is YDEGEE. The CDR3 sequence is 15 residues long. Trimming stripped 7 bases from V and 0 bases from J, with 14 bases between. This TCR came from a female donor with multiple sclerosis, enrolled in a pregnancy study. The chain uses TRBV5-8 and TRBJ2-1, with D possibly matching TRBD1 (6 bases). This specimen consisted of peripheral blood, obtained after pregnancy. CDR3 nucleotides: TGTGCCAGCCCCTCGAGGGGGATCTCCTACAATGAGCAGTTCTTC. It specifies CASPSRGISYNEQFF.